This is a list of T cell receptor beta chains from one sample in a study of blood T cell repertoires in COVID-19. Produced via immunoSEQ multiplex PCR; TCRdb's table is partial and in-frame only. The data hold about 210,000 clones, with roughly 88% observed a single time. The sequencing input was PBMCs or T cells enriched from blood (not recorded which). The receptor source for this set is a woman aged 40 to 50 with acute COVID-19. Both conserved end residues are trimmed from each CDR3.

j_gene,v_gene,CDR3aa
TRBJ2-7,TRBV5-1,ASSLDVSSYEQY
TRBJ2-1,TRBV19,ASSVLQGRGEQF
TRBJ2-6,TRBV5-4,ASSLRASGSLSGANVLT
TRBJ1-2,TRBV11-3,ASSLDRYGYT
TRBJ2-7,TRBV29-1,SADDGTYEQY
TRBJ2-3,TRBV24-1,ATSGPAAEGRADTQY
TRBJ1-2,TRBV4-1,ASSQDPAGQNYGYT
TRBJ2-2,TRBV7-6,ASSPPSGGATGELF
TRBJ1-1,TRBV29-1,SVARVSEAF
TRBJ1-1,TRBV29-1,SVEKGVGTEAF
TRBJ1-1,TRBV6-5,ASSSQGATNTEAF
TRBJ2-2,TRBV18,ASSLFGGELF
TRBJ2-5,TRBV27,ASSAYRDQETQY
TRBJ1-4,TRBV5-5,ASSLQGSGEKLF
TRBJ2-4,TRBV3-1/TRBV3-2,ASSLGQGVSNIQY
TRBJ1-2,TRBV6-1,ASSELTGAGYT